The 17 T cell receptor beta chains below come from one sample, sequenced in a study of T cell changes during pregnancy in multiple sclerosis. Sequencing used immunoSEQ multiplex PCR; TCRdb keeps in-frame clones, though not all of them. The repertoire holds 13,000 or so clones, with 85% to 95% as singletons. Sequences were derived from peripheral blood, sampled in the second trimester of pregnancy. These receptors originate from a female donor in good health, enrolled as a control in a pregnancy study.

V and J are TRBV30 and TRBJ1-1; no clear D. This CDR3 comprises 13 residues. Germline V gene data show CDR1 as GTSNPN and CDR2 as SVGIG (reference sequence). Trimming took off 1 base at V and 6 bases at J, with 12 bases between the two ends. The CDR3 coding sequence is TGTGCCTGGAGTGCCGAGGGAGTGGCTGAAGCTTTCTTT. It encodes CAWSAEGVAEAFF.

The V call is TRBV5-8, the J call TRBJ1-1, with TRBD1 matching 8 bases. CDR3 length: 15 amino acids. The germline V gene has CDR1 SGHTS and CDR2 YDEGEE. V shed 4 bases, J shed 5 bases, and the junction held 10 bases outside the gene matches. The CDR3 bases are TGTGCCAGCAGCCGACGTCAGGGGGCTGGAACTGAAGCTTTCTTT. It translates to CASSRRQGAGTEAFF.

For the CDR3, the DNA is TGTGCCAGCAGCTTGGATCTAGCGGTTGCCAGCTCCTACAATGAGCAGTTCTTC. Translated: CASSLDLAVASSYNEQFF. This chain uses TRBV5-8 with TRBJ2-1, with 7 bases that match TRBD2. This CDR3 has 18 amino acids. CDR1 SGHTS and CDR2 YDEGEE come from the germline V gene. With V trimmed by 0 bases and J by 0 bases, 9 bases remained unmatched.

This rearrangement joins TRBV11-2 to TRBJ2-7; D possibly corresponds to TRBD2 (7 bases). The V end was cut by 0 bases, the J end by 7 bases, with 10 bases between. Germline V gene lookup returns CDR1 SGHAT and CDR2 FQNNGV. The CDR3 contains 13 residues. CDR3 sequence reads: CASSLDRGGEQYF. DNA for the CDR3: TGTGCCAGCAGCTTAGACAGGGGAGGGGAGCAGTACTTC.

This clone has just one count. The chain is built from TRBV4-1 and TRBJ2-7, with D tentatively TRBD1 (5 bases). V shed 1 base and J shed 2 bases, with 12 bases lying between them. Looked up from germline, CDR1 is MGHRA and CDR2 is YSYEKL. This CDR3 contains 15 residues. The CDR3 loop is CASSQVGATTYEQYF. The CDR3 DNA follows: TGCGCCAGCAGCCAAGTAGGGGCTACCACCTACGAGCAGTACTTC.

This rearrangement joins TRBV5-1 to TRBJ1-2; 11 bases agree with TRBD1. The CDR3 contains 16 residues. Germline lookup yields CDR1 SGHRS and CDR2 YFSETQ. With 2 bases clipped from V and 11 bases from J, the junction kept 14 bases outside the gene matches. Here the CDR3 reads CASSFSASGTGGWYTF. CDR3 nucleotides: TGCGCCAGCAGCTTTTCGGCCTCCGGGACAGGGGGTTGGTACACCTTC.

CDR3 coding DNA: TGTGCCAGCAGCGGACAGGGCTCCTACGAGCAGTACTTC. This gives the protein CASSGQGSYEQYF. The chain recombines TRBV9 with TRBJ2-7; TRBD1 aligns across 7 bases. This CDR3 has 13 residues. V trimming: 3 bases; J trimming: 0 bases; junction bases outside the gene matches: 0. The germline gives CDR1 SGDLS, CDR2 YYNGEE.

This chain uses TRBV15 with TRBJ1-4, with D uncertain. This CDR3 is built from 17 residues. The germline CDR1 and CDR2 sequences are LNHNV and YYDKDF (reference sequence). V lost 0 bases and J 8 bases, leaving 19 bases between the germline ends. CDR3 bases: TGTGCCACCAGCAGAGAAGCGGGGAGAAAGACGCAAGAAAAACTGTTTTTT. Its translation: CATSREAGRKTQEKLFF. Combining the CDR3 with reference TRBV15 and TRBJ1-4 gives the whole variable domain DAMVIQNPRYQVTQFGKPVTLSCSQTLNHNVMYWYQQKSSQAPKLLFHYYDKDFNNEADTPDNFQSRRPNTSFCFLDIRSPGLGDTAMYLCATSREAGRKTQEKLFFGSGTQLSVL.

This chain connects TRBV5-6 to TRBJ1-1; 8 bases match TRBD1. The germline V gene encodes CDR1 SGHDT and CDR2 YYEEEE. This CDR3 contains 15 residues. Losses at the gene ends were 0 bases for V and 3 bases for J; bases not matched to a gene: 4. DNA for the CDR3: TGTGCCAGCAGCTTGGGCCGGACAGGGTACACTGAAGCTTTCTTT. Protein product: CASSLGRTGYTEAFF. Using reference TRBV5-6 and TRBJ1-1 for the parts outside the CDR3, the full variable domain is DAGVTQSPTHLIKTRGQQVTLRCSPKSGHDTVSWYQQALGQGPQFIFQYYEEEERQRGNFPDRFSGHQFPNYSSELNVNALLLGDSALYLCASSLGRTGYTEAFFGQGTRLTVV.

This clone was detected once. The gene calls are TRBV7-6 and TRBJ2-3, with 16 bases identical to TRBD2. Looked up from germline, CDR1 is SGHVS and CDR2 is FNYEAQ. This CDR3 is built from 19 residues. After removal of 0 bases from V and 3 bases from J, the junction contained 6 bases not matched to a gene. CDR3 region: CASSLAGTSGRAQTDTQYF. CDR3 DNA sequence: TGTGCCAGCAGCTTAGCCGGGACTAGCGGGAGGGCCCAGACAGATACGCAGTATTTT.

The chain combines TRBV7-3 with TRBJ2-6; D gene uncertain. V lost 5 bases, J lost 2 bases, and 7 bases lay in between. This CDR3 comprises 14 residues. The germline CDR1 and CDR2 sequences are SGHTA and FQGTGA. The CDR3 loop is CASSPRAGANVLTF. For the CDR3, the DNA is TGTGCCAGCAGCCCCCGGGCTGGGGCCAACGTCCTGACTTTC.

The chain recombines TRBV20-1 with TRBJ2-7; D unclear. CDR1 DFQATT and CDR2 SNEGSKA come from the germline V gene (reference sequence). The CDR3 has 11 amino acids. The V and J ends lost 0 bases and 3 bases respectively, with 3 bases between them. The CDR3 loop is CSARDLYEQYF. Written as DNA, the CDR3 is TGCAGTGCTAGAGATCTCTACGAGCAGTACTTC.

The gene calls are TRBV6-5 and TRBJ1-1; a weak D match, TRBD1 (5 bases). There are 15 residues in the CDR3. The V end was cut by 4 bases, the J end by 4 bases, with 16 bases between. CDR1 is MNHEY and CDR2 is SVGAGI in the germline V gene. The CDR3 sequence is CASSSLYQGGTEAFF. The CDR3, as DNA: TGTGCCAGCAGTTCTCTTTACCAGGGCGGCACTGAAGCTTTCTTT.

The chain recombines TRBV11-2 with TRBJ2-3; 8 bases are a match to TRBD2. V dropped 1 base and J dropped 2; count of bases not matched to a gene: 8. This CDR3 is built from 17 residues. Looked up from germline, CDR1 is SGHAT and CDR2 is FQNNGV. In nucleotides, the CDR3 is TGTGCCAGCAGCTTAGTGGCGGGGGGCCACATCACAGATACGCAGTATTTT. Its translation is CASSLVAGGHITDTQYF.

The CDR3 region is CASSHQRGLENTGELFF. DNA of the CDR3: TGTGCCAGCAGCCACCAGCGGGGATTAGAGAACACCGGGGAGCTGTTTTTT. The V gene is TRBV11-2, the J gene TRBJ2-2, with 7 bases matching TRBD2. Germline V gene data show CDR1 as SGHAT and CDR2 as FQNNGV. This CDR3 contains 17 residues. V lost 5 bases, J lost 1 base, and 10 bases stayed unmatched.

This clone occurred once. The chain uses TRBV2 and TRBJ1-4; no clear D. V was clipped by 6 bases and J by 5 bases, with 16 bases between them. Germline CDR1 reads SNHLY; CDR2 reads FYNNEI. The CDR3 contains 15 residues. The CDR3 loop is CASSVNRGPNEKLFF. The CDR3 DNA sequence: TGTGCCAGCAGCGTCAACCGAGGCCCGAATGAAAAACTGTTTTTT.

This chain links TRBV9 with TRBJ2-3; maybe TRBD2 (7 bases). Between the trimmed V and J ends, which lost 5 bases and 1 base, there was a span of 17 bases. The CDR3 runs 16 residues. CDR1 and CDR2 (germline): SGDLS, YYNGEE. The CDR3 coding sequence is TGTGCCAGCAGACAGGGAGCGGGGACCGGCACAGATACGCAGTATTTT. Its translation: CASRQGAGTGTDTQYF.